Shown below are 28 T cell receptor beta chains from a single sample sequenced in a study of CD8 T cells in Susac syndrome. The authors reverse transcribed about 0.5 to 1 ug RNA with random hexamers. TCRdb re-called the immunoSEQ multiplex PCR reads through MiXCR, storing one row per CDR3 protein. The table shows some 96,000 distinct CDR3 sequences, with 95% occurring only once. Sequencing was carried out using CD8+ T cells from PBMCs. These receptors originate from a human donor with Susac syndrome.

V usage is TRBV24-1 and J usage is TRBJ2-2; possible D gene TRBD1, 5 bases. V was trimmed by 5 bases and J by 6 bases, leaving 21 bases between them. The CDR3 is 17 amino acids. Looked up from germline, CDR1 is KGHDR and CDR2 is SFDVKD. The CDR3 region has the DNA TGTGCCACCAGTGCTTTCGGGCAGGGTAAGGTCGCCGGGGAGCTGTTTTTT. It translates to CATSAFGQGKVAGELFF.

The gene calls are TRBV5-1 and TRBJ2-5; D not certain. V gave up 2 bases and J gave up 5 bases, with 10 bases separating them. Germline V gives CDR1 SGHRS, CDR2 YFSETQ. The CDR3 runs to 13 residues. The chain's CDR3 is CASSFNRVETQYF. Here the CDR3 DNA reads TGCGCCAGCAGCTTCAATCGGGTGGAGACCCAGTACTTC. Full variable domain (missing parts from reference TRBV5-1 and TRBJ2-5): KAGVTQTPRYLIKTRGQQVTLSCSPISGHRSVSWYQQTPGQGLQFLFEYFSETQRNKGNFPGRFSGRQFSNSRSEMNVSTLELGDSALYLCASSFNRVETQYFGPGTRLLVL.

This chain joins TRBV25-1 and TRBJ2-3; 8 nucleotides align to TRBD2. Trimming removed 5 bases from V and 2 bases from J; junction bases left unmatched: 9. The CDR3 contains 16 residues. Germline CDR1 and CDR2: MGHDK and SYGVNS. CDR3 residues: CASSKGSGTPTDTQYF. For the CDR3, the DNA is TGTGCCAGCAGTAAGGGTAGCGGGACCCCCACAGATACGCAGTATTTT.

J is TRBJ2-3 and V is TRBV6-1, with D perhaps assigned TRBD1 or TRBD2 (5 bases each). Trimming removed 3 bases from V and 3 bases from J, with 25 bases in between. Germline V gene data show CDR1 as MNHNS and CDR2 as SASEGT. The CDR3 sequence is 19 residues long. DNA for the CDR3: TGTGCCAGCAGTGAGGCTTCTAAAGGGACGGTGAAGGGAACAGATACGCAGTATTTT. Its protein product is CASSEASKGTVKGTDTQYF.

The CDR3 region is CASSPGVPEAFF. In DNA, the CDR3 is TGTGCCAGCTCACCCGGGGTCCCCGAAGCTTTCTTT. The chain links TRBV18 to TRBJ1-1, with D hard to call. The CDR3 is 12 residues long. The V gene's germline CDR1 is KGHSH and CDR2 LQKENI. V was pared by 3 bases and J by 8 bases, with 10 bases between.

In this sample, this clonotype turned up once. The chain uses TRBV24-1 and TRBJ1-1, with D perhaps matching TRBD1 (6 bases). Germline V gene data show CDR1 as KGHDR and CDR2 as SFDVKD. Trimming took 7 bases from V and 0 from J, leaving 11 bases between them. CDR3 length: 14 amino acids. The CDR3 DNA is TGTGCCACCAGCGGCGGACAGTTGAACACTGAAGCTTTCTTT. Its protein product is CATSGGQLNTEAFF.

This clonotype was seen only once. The chain has TRBV7-3 and TRBJ2-1, with D tentatively TRBD2 (6 bases). This CDR3 is built from 15 residues. Germline V lookup: CDR1 SGHTA, CDR2 FQGTGA. Trimming pared 2 bases from V and 5 bases from J, leaving 13 bases between. The CDR3 DNA sequence: TGTGCCAGCAGCTTATACGGGAGTAACAACAATGAGCAGTTCTTC. Encoded protein: CASSLYGSNNNEQFF.

The rearrangement uses TRBV25-1 and TRBJ2-7, with D possibly TRBD1 on 6 matching bases. Germline V gene sequence: CDR1 MGHDK, CDR2 SYGVNS. This CDR3 is 13 amino acids long. The V gene lost 4 bases and the J gene lost 3 bases, with 10 bases spanning the gap. The CDR3 loop reads CASSGTELYEQYF. The DNA for the CDR3 is TGTGCCAGCAGTGGGACAGAACTCTACGAGCAGTACTTC.

V usage is TRBV9 and J usage is TRBJ2-7; no clear D. CDR3 length: 13 residues. The germline gives CDR1 SGDLS, CDR2 YYNGEE. Trimming took 0 bases from V and 6 from J, leaving 10 bases between them. CDR3 in amino acids: CASSVDGRSEQYF. The DNA of the CDR3 is TGTGCCAGCAGCGTAGATGGCCGTTCCGAGCAGTACTTC.

This chain joins TRBV5-4 and TRBJ2-5, with D hard to call. The CDR3 is made up of 15 amino acids. CDR1 is SGHNT, CDR2 YYREEE, per germline (reference sequence). Trimming left V 0 bases short and J 11 bases short, with 20 bases between. CDR3 protein: CASSLGPLLREPQYF. The DNA of the CDR3 is TGTGCCAGCAGCTTGGGACCCCTTCTCCGAGAGCCGCAGTACTTC. The whole variable domain, remainder taken from reference TRBV5-4 and TRBJ2-5, is ETGVTQSPTHLIKTRGQQVTLRCSSQSGHNTVSWYQQALGQGPQFIFQYYREEENGRGNFPPRFSGLQFPNYSSELNVNALELDDSALYLCASSLGPLLREPQYFGPGTRLLVL.

The chain is built from TRBV29-1 and TRBJ2-7, with D possibly being TRBD1 (5 bases). The CDR3 is 15 residues long. The germline V gene has CDR1 SQVTM and CDR2 ANQGSEA. Trimming took off 2 bases at V and 1 base at J, with 15 bases between the two ends. CDR3 in DNA: TGCAGCGTTGAATCGGACAAGCAGCATTCCTACGAGCAGTACTTC. Encoded protein: CSVESDKQHSYEQYF.

The chain links TRBV7-2 to TRBJ2-7; D uncertain. The CDR3 contains 14 residues. Per germline, CDR1 SGHTA and CDR2 FQGNSA. Trimming took off 2 bases at V and 1 base at J, with 9 bases between the two ends. The CDR3 DNA follows: TGTGCCAGCAGCTTACCGCCAACTTCCTACGAGCAGTACTTC. This translates into CASSLPPTSYEQYF.

The chain links TRBV29-1 to TRBJ2-2, with TRBD1 identical over 8 bases. This CDR3 contains 12 residues. With 5 bases clipped from V and 6 bases from J, the junction kept 2 bases outside the gene matches. Per germline, CDR1 SQVTM and CDR2 ANQGSEA. DNA of the CDR3: TGCAGCGTTCAGGGGGCGTCCGGGGAGCTGTTTTTT. Translated: CSVQGASGELFF.

The chain uses TRBV4-1 and TRBJ2-1; D tentatively reads TRBD1 or TRBD2 (6 bases each). V gave up 1 base and J gave up 4 bases, with 14 bases separating them. Germline V CDR1 and CDR2: MGHRA, YSYEKL. The CDR3 sequence is 16 residues long. Here the CDR3 DNA reads TGCGCCAGCAGCCAAGCAATGGGGGGCCCGTACAATGAGCAGTTCTTC. This encodes CASSQAMGGPYNEQFF.

The rearrangement uses TRBV5-1 and TRBJ1-1; D possibly corresponds to TRBD1 (5 bases). V lost 4 bases and J lost 2, with 9 bases in between. Germline CDR1 is SGHRS and CDR2 is YFSETQ. The CDR3 totals 13 residues. CDR3 coding DNA: TGCGCCAGCAGCCAGGGTTACAACACTGAAGCTTTCTTT. As protein: CASSQGYNTEAFF.

The rearrangement uses TRBV6-1 and TRBJ2-3; D may match TRBD1 or TRBD2 (5 bases each). The CDR3 consists of 12 residues. The V end lost 8 bases, the J end lost 12 bases, and 18 bases lay between the germline ends. The germline gives CDR1 MNHNS, CDR2 SASEGT. CDR3 DNA sequence: TGTGCCAGCTGGGACCTCCTCTCGTCCCAGTATTTT. It is translated as CASWDLLSSQYF.

The chain joins TRBV10-3 to TRBJ1-5; D is unclear. V dropped 0 bases and J dropped 6 bases, with 6 bases sitting between them. Germline-derived CDR1 and CDR2 are ENHRY and SYGVKD. The CDR3 length is 13 residues. For the CDR3, the DNA is TGTGCCATCAGTGAGTCGGGAGTTCAGCCCCAGCATTTT. Protein sequence: CAISESGVQPQHF.

The chain recombines TRBV12-3 or TRBV12-4 with TRBJ1-2; TRBD1 matches at 7 bases. Trimming took 3 bases from V and 8 from J; bases not matched to a gene: 12. The CDR3 covers 15 residues. CDR3 protein: CASSFTGARSRGYTF. The DNA of the CDR3 is TGTGCCAGCAGTTTCACAGGGGCCCGGTCGAGAGGCTACACCTTC.

This clonotype was picked up one time. This chain links TRBV9 with TRBJ2-5, with 12 bases matching TRBD2. V was pared by 3 bases and J by 0 bases, with 0 bases of the junction left unmatched. Germline V lookup: CDR1 SGDLS, CDR2 YYNGEE. The CDR3 is 15 residues long. As DNA, the CDR3 is TGTGCCAGCAGCGGACTAGCGGGGGACCAAGAGACCCAGTACTTC. It yields the protein CASSGLAGDQETQYF.

This clonotype was recorded only once. J is TRBJ2-1 and V is TRBV2, with D tentatively TRBD1 or TRBD2 (5 bases each). V dropped 6 bases and J dropped 14 bases, with 20 bases sitting between them. From germline, CDR1 is SNHLY and CDR2 FYNNEI. This CDR3 comprises 13 residues. The CDR3 sequence: CASSATLPGRKFF. CDR3 sequence (DNA): TGTGCCAGCAGCGCTACACTCCCGGGACGAAAGTTCTTC.

The chain has TRBV4-2 and TRBJ1-5; the D is unclear. Trimming left V 0 bases short and J 2 bases short, with 5 bases between. The CDR3 runs 14 residues. Germline V gives CDR1 LGHNA, CDR2 YNFKEQ. Written as DNA, the CDR3 is TGTGCCAGCAGCCAAGATATGGGCAATCAGCCCCAGCATTTT. This codes for CASSQDMGNQPQHF.

CDR3 amino acids: CASSQGASSTYNEQFF. The DNA of the CDR3 is TGTGCCAGCAGCCAAGGGGCCTCCTCTACCTACAATGAGCAGTTCTTC. This chain uses TRBV4-2 with TRBJ2-1, with unresolved D. The CDR3 is 16 residues long. Germline CDR1 LGHNA, CDR2 YNFKEQ. V was pared by 1 base and J by 2 bases, with 12 bases between.

The gene calls are TRBV2 and TRBJ1-2, with D unclear. Per the germline V gene, CDR1 is SNHLY and CDR2 is FYNNEI. There are 13 residues in the CDR3. V was clipped by 1 base and J by 6 bases, with 9 bases between them. CDR3 sequence (DNA): TGTGCCAGCAGTGAAGGCGGGGTTGATGGCTACACCTTC. Its translation: CASSEGGVDGYTF.

V usage is TRBV28 and J usage is TRBJ2-7; 9 nucleotides match TRBD1. Trimming cost V 5 bases and J 5 bases; bases outside gene matches: 7. Germline V gene data show CDR1 as MDHEN and CDR2 as SYDVKM. CDR3 size: 14 residues. CDR3 DNA: TGTGCCAGCAGTCCCGGACAGGGGTTCCACGAGCAGTACTTC. Its protein product is CASSPGQGFHEQYF.

The chain uses TRBV28 and TRBJ2-5; 9 nucleotides agree with TRBD2. Germline V gene lookup returns CDR1 MDHEN and CDR2 SYDVKM. Trimming took 5 bases from V and 5 from J; bases not matched to a gene: 6. This CDR3 spans 14 amino acids. The chain's CDR3 is CASSPTSGRETQYF. DNA for the CDR3: TGTGCCAGCAGTCCCACCAGCGGGAGGGAGACCCAGTACTTC.

V usage is TRBV7-6 and J usage is TRBJ2-7; 7 bases map to TRBD2. V lost 4 bases, J lost 4 bases, and 13 bases stayed unmatched. The CDR3 is 16 amino acids. CDR1 SGHVS and CDR2 FNYEAQ come from the germline V gene. In DNA form, the CDR3 reads TGTGCCAGCAGCTCCGCAGTTGAGCGGGGTTCGTACGAGCAGTACTTC. Protein: CASSSAVERGSYEQYF.

The gene calls are TRBV27 and TRBJ1-2; TRBD1 aligns across 8 bases. Germline CDR1 MNHEY, CDR2 SMNVEV (reference sequence). Trimming cost V 7 bases and J 6 bases; bases outside gene matches: 4. This CDR3 has 12 amino acids. The CDR3, as DNA: TGTGCCAGCAAGTCAGGGGGCAATGGCTACACCTTC. This encodes CASKSGGNGYTF.

The chain employs TRBV7-9 and TRBJ2-5; the D gene is possibly TRBD2 (6 bases). Trimming shortened V by 0 bases and J by 6 bases, and 11 bases separated the two germline ends. Germline V CDR1 and CDR2: SEHNR, FQNEAQ (reference sequence). This CDR3 contains 14 residues. CDR3: CASSLASGFQTQYF. As DNA, the CDR3 is TGTGCCAGCAGCTTAGCGAGCGGGTTCCAGACCCAGTACTTC.